Listed here are 17 T cell receptor beta chains from one sample, sequenced in a study of blood T cells in healthy people across ages. PCR was performed a second time for about 6 to 11 cycles using a sample-barcoded 5' primer and a J-beta primer mix. TCRdb re-called the 5' RACE reads through MiXCR, storing one row per CDR3 protein. The sample has about 1,600,000 distinct CDR3 sequences, around 39% seen once. Sequencing input: blood. The receptors come from a woman younger than 30 in good health.

This clonotype has more than one count but fewer than ten. The CDR3 loop reads CASGLAPPQLNYGYTF. The CDR3, as DNA: TGTGCTAGTGGTTTGGCCCCCCCGCAGCTAAACTATGGCTACACCTTC. The J gene is TRBJ1-2, the V gene TRBV12-5; D not certain. The V end lost 1 base, the J end lost 2 bases, and 14 bases lay between the germline ends. The germline gives CDR1 LGHNT, CDR2 FRNRAP. The CDR3 runs to 16 residues.

This chain connects TRBV9 to TRBJ2-2; 7 bases line up with TRBD1. V was pared by 4 bases and J by 1 base, with 10 bases of the junction left unmatched. This CDR3 has 17 amino acids. In germline, CDR1 is SGDLS, CDR2 YYNGEE. For the CDR3, the DNA is TGTGCCAGCAGCCAAGGGGGCGCTTTCCGGAACACCGGGGAGCTGTTTTTT. Protein: CASSQGGAFRNTGELFF.

This clonotype was observed many times. CDR3 coding DNA: TGTGCCAGCAGCTTACTGGATGAGCAGTTCTTC. The encoded protein is CASSLLDEQFF. The V and J genes are TRBV7-9 and TRBJ2-1, with D hard to call. V lost 2 bases and J 8 bases, leaving 4 bases between the germline ends. CDR3 length: 11 residues. Germline V lookup: CDR1 SEHNR, CDR2 FQNEAQ (reference sequence).

This clonotype was found a few times. V is TRBV6-5 and J is TRBJ1-6; D is ambiguous. Germline-derived CDR1 and CDR2 are MNHEY and SVGAGI. V lost 4 bases, J lost 1 base, and 8 bases lay in between. This CDR3 contains 15 residues. Here the CDR3 DNA reads TGTGCCAGCAGTTCGGGGAGGTCCTATAATTCACCCCTCCACTTT. It specifies CASSSGRSYNSPLHF.

The V and J genes are TRBV10-3 and TRBJ1-2; a possible D gene is TRBD1 (5 bases). This CDR3 is built from 11 residues. Germline CDR1 ENHRY, CDR2 SYGVKD. V dropped 11 bases and J dropped 3 bases, with 10 bases sitting between them. CDR3 in DNA: TGTGCCGTCGGCAGGGACTATGGCTACACCTTC. Amino acids: CAVGRDYGYTF.

This clonotype turned up a few times. The J gene is TRBJ2-2, the V gene TRBV29-1; D is unresolved. The length of the CDR3 is 11 residues. Trimming left V 6 bases short and J 6 bases short, with 8 bases between. Germline CDR1 and CDR2: SQVTM and ANQGSEA. CDR3 sequence (DNA): TGCAGCGTAAGATCATCCGGGGAGCTGTTTTTT. Residues: CSVRSSGELFF.

This clonotype came up a few times. The chain couples TRBV4-1 to TRBJ2-5, with 15 nucleotides matching TRBD2. The V gene's germline CDR1 is MGHRA and CDR2 YSYEKL. CDR3 length equals 18 residues. V gave up 4 bases and J gave up 5 bases; unmatched junction bases: 11. The DNA for the CDR3 is TGCGCCAGCAGCCTTCGGACTAGCGGGGGGGCGGGTCTTGAGACCCAGTACTTC. Its protein product is CASSLRTSGGAGLETQYF.

This clonotype has just a few counts. V gene TRBV2 combines with J gene TRBJ2-1; 13 nucleotides match TRBD2. With V trimmed by 7 bases and J by 3 bases, 6 bases remained unmatched. CDR1 is SNHLY, CDR2 FYNNEI, per germline. This CDR3 is 16 amino acids long. In DNA, the CDR3 is TGTGCCAGCAAGTTCAGACTAGCGGGAGGCTACAATGAGCAGTTCTTC. Translated, it gives CASKFRLAGGYNEQFF.

This clonotype was observed a few times. The CDR3 here is CASSVTGMGTQYF. The CDR3 nucleotides read TGTGCCAGCAGCGTAACGGGGATGGGTACGCAGTATTTT. The rearrangement links TRBV9 to TRBJ2-3, with a tentative D call TRBD2 (5 bases). Trimming cost V 1 base and J 8 bases, with 11 bases left between them. The CDR3 extends over 13 amino acids. Germline loops: CDR1 SGDLS, CDR2 YYNGEE.

The rearrangement joins TRBV10-3 to TRBJ1-4, with D possibly matching TRBD1 (5 bases). The CDR3 has 12 amino acids. Looked up from germline, CDR1 is ENHRY and CDR2 is SYGVKD. V lost 7 bases and J 6 bases, leaving 9 bases between the germline ends. CDR3 coding DNA: TGTGCCATCAAGGGGACGGATGAAAAACTGTTTTTT. Translated, it gives CAIKGTDEKLFF.

Note on this clonotype: At one end the junction does not follow the germline gene, possibly because of a read error. The genes are TRBV6-5 and TRBJ2-5; D possibly corresponds to TRBD2 (6 bases). The CDR3 spans 14 residues. Germline values: CDR1 MNHEY, CDR2 SVGAGI. CDR3 nucleotide sequence: TGTGCCGGCAGAATAGCGGCCCACCAAGAGACCCAGTACTTC. Translating gives CAGRIAAHQETQYF.

Of note for this clonotype: An end of the junction does not agree with germline; a read error may underlie this. This chain uses TRBV7-2 with TRBJ1-4; no firm D call. Germline loops: CDR1 SGHTA, CDR2 FQGNSA. The CDR3 totals 16 residues. CDR3 sequence reads: CASSLAEVGPTEKLFF. The CDR3 DNA reads as TGCGCCAGCAGCTTAGCCGAGGTCGGCCCTACTGAAAAACTGTTTTTT. The full variable domain, its missing parts supplied by reference TRBV7-2 and TRBJ1-4, is GAGVSQSPSNKVTEKGKDVELRCDPISGHTALYWYRQSLGQGLEFLIYFQGNSAPDKSGLPSDRFSAERTGGSVSTLTIQRTQQEDSAVYLCASSLAEVGPTEKLFFGSGTQLSVL.

This rearrangement joins TRBV25-1 to TRBJ2-2, with D unclear. V lost 1 base and J 4 bases, leaving 10 bases between the germline ends. The CDR3 covers 15 residues. Per germline, CDR1 MGHDK and CDR2 SYGVNS. The CDR3 reads CASSESPPGTGELFF. For the CDR3, the DNA is TGTGCCAGCAGTGAATCCCCTCCGGGCACCGGGGAGCTGTTTTTT. The full variable domain, rest sourced from reference TRBV25-1 and TRBJ2-2, is EADIYQTPRYLVIGTGKKITLECSQTMGHDKMYWYQQDPGMELHLIHYSYGVNSTEKGDLSSESTVSRIRTEHFPLTLESARPSHTSQYLCASSESPPGTGELFFGEGSRLTVL.

This clonotype was seen repeatedly, ten times or more. The V and J genes are TRBV5-1 and TRBJ2-1; 7 nucleotides match TRBD1. V was pared by 2 bases and J by 6 bases, with 2 bases of the junction left unmatched. The CDR3 extends over 13 amino acids. CDR1 and CDR2 (germline): SGHRS, YFSETQ. CDR3 nucleotide sequence: TGCGCCAGCAGCTTTACAGGGGTCAATGAGCAGTTCTTC. It is translated as CASSFTGVNEQFF.

The J gene is TRBJ2-6, the V gene TRBV6-5; either TRBD1 or TRBD2 may supply D (5 bases each). Trimming took off 6 bases at V and 2 bases at J, with 20 bases between the two ends. Germline assignment: CDR1 MNHEY and CDR2 SVGAGI. This CDR3 contains 18 residues. The CDR3 here is CASSLTRSGQAGANVLTF. The CDR3 region has the DNA TGTGCCAGCAGCCTTACTCGTTCGGGGCAGGCTGGGGCCAACGTCCTGACTTTC.

The rearrangement links TRBV7-9 to TRBJ1-1, with 8 bases that match TRBD1. Germline CDR1 is SEHNR and CDR2 is FQNEAQ (reference sequence). With 4 bases clipped from V and 5 bases from J, the junction kept 3 bases outside the gene matches. This CDR3 is built from 13 residues. DNA of the CDR3: TGTGCCAGCAGCTGGACAGGGTATACTGAAGCTTTCTTT. Translating it yields CASSWTGYTEAFF.

V usage is TRBV2 and J usage is TRBJ2-3; D is unclear. Between the trimmed V and J ends, which lost 6 bases and 10 bases, there was a span of 14 bases. The CDR3 extends over 12 amino acids. The germline gives CDR1 SNHLY, CDR2 FYNNEI. The CDR3 reads CASSRTPAPQYF. The CDR3 DNA follows: TGTGCCAGCAGCAGGACCCCCGCGCCGCAGTATTTT.